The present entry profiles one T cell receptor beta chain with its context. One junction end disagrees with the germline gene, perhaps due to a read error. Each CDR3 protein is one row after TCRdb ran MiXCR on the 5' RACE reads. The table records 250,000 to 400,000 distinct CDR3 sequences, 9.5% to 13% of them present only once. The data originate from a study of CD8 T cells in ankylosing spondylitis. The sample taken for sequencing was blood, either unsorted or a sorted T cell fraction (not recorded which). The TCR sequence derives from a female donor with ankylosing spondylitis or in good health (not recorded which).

The CDR3 reads CACSQDMPGGTEAFF. The CDR3 bases are TGTGCCTGCAGCCAAGATATGCCGGGGGGCACTGAAGCTTTCTTT. The chain joins TRBV3-1 to TRBJ1-1, with D tentatively TRBD1 (5 bases). The CDR3 extends over 15 amino acids. Germline CDR1 reads LGHDT; CDR2 reads YNNKEL (reference sequence).